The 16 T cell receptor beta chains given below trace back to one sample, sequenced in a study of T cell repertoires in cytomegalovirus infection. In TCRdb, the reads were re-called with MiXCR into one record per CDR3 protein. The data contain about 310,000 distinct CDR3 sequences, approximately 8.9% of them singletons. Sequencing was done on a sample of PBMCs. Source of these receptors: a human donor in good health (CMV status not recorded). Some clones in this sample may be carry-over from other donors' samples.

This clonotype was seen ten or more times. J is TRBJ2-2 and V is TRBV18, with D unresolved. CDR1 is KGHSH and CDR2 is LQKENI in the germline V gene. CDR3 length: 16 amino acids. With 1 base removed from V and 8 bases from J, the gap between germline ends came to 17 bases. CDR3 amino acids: CASSPQQVGPTGELFF. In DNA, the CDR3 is TGTGCCAGCTCACCACAACAAGTAGGCCCTACGGGGGAGCTGTTTTTT.

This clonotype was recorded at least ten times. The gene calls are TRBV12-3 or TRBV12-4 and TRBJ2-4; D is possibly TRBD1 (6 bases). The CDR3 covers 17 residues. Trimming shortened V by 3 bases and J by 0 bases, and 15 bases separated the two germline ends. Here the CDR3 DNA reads TGTGCCAGCAGTTTCCGGACAGCGAAGCTAGCCAAAAACATTCAGTACTTC. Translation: CASSFRTAKLAKNIQYF.

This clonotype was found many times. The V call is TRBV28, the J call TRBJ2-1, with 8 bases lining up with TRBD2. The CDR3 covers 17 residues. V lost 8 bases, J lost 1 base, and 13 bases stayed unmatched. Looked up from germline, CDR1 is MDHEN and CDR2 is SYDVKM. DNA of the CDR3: TGTGCCAGCGACACCATTCGCGGGGGGTCTTCCTACAATGAGCAGTTCTTC. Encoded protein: CASDTIRGGSSYNEQFF.

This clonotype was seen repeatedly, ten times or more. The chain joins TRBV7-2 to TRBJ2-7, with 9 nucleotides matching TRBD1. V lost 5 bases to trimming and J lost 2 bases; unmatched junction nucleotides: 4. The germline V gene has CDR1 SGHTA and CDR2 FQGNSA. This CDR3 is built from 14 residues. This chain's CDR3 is CASSLYRGPYEQYF. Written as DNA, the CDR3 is TGTGCCAGCAGCCTATACAGGGGGCCCTACGAGCAGTACTTC.

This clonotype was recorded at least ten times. The CDR3 DNA follows: TGTGCTAGTGGCTCATACCAACTCAGTGAAGCTTTCTTT. Residues: CASGSYQLSEAFF. The chain recombines TRBV12-5 with TRBJ1-1; D call uncertain. The V end was cut by 6 bases, the J end by 7 bases, with 15 bases between. This CDR3 has 13 amino acids. Germline CDR1 LGHNT, CDR2 FRNRAP.

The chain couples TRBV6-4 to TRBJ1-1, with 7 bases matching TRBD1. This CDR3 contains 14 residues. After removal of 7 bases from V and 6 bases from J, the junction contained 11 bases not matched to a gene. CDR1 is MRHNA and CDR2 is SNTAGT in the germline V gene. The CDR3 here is CASKYTGDGAEAFF. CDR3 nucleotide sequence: TGTGCCAGCAAATACACAGGGGACGGAGCTGAAGCTTTCTTT.

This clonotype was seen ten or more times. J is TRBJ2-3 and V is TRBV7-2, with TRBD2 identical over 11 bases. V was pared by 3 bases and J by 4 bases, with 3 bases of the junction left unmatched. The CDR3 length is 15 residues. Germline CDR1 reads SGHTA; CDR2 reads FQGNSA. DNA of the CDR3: TGTGCCAGCAGCTTGCTAGCGGGGGGTTCAGATACGCAGTATTTT. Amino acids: CASSLLAGGSDTQYF.

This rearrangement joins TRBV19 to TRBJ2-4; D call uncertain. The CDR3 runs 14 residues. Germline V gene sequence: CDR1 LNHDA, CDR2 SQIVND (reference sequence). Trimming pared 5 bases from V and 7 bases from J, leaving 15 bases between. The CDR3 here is CASSPQDGTNIQYF. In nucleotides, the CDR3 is TGTGCCAGTAGTCCTCAAGACGGAACCAACATTCAGTACTTC.

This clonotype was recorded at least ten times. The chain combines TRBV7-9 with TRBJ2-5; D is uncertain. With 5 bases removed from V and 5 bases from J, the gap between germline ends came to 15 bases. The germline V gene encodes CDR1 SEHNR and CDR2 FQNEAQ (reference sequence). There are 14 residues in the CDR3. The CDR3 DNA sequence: TGTGCCAGCAGCCCTGATGGTAGCAGGGAGACCCAGTACTTC. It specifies CASSPDGSRETQYF.

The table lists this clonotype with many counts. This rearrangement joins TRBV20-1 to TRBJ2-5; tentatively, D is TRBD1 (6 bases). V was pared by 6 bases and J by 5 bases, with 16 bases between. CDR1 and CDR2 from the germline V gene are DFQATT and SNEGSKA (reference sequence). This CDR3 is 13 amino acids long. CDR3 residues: CSAHLTGKETQYF. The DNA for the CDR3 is TGCAGTGCCCACCTTACAGGGAAGGAGACCCAGTACTTC.

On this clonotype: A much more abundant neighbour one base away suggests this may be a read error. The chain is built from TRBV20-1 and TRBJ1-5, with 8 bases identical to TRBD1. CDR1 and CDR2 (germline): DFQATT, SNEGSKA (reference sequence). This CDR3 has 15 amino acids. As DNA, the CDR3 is TGCAGTGCTGAAGGGACAGGCCGTAGCAGTCAGCCCCAGCATTTT. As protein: CSAEGTGRSSQPQHF.

The CDR3 loop reads CASSRPGAAYEQYF. The CDR3 DNA follows: TGTGCCAGCAGTCGTCCGGGGGCGGCCTACGAGCAGTACTTC. The chain combines TRBV25-1 with TRBJ2-7; D tentatively fits TRBD1 or TRBD2 (6 bases each). The V gene's germline CDR1 is MGHDK and CDR2 SYGVNS. This CDR3 has 14 amino acids. The germline V and J ends were trimmed by 5 bases and 2 bases, with 13 bases remaining between them.

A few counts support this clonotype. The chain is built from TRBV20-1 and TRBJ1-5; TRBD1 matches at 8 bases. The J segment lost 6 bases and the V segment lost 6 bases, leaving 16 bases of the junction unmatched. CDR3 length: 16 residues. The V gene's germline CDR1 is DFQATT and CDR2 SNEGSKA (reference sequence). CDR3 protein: CSAKREQGALPQPQHF. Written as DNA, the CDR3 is TGCAGTGCCAAGAGGGAGCAGGGGGCACTTCCTCAGCCCCAGCATTTT.

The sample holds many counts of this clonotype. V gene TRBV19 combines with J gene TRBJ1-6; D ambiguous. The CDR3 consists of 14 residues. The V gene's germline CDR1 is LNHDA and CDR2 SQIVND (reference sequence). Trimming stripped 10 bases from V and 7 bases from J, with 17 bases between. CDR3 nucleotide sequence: TGTGCCACCGACCCGGGTCAAGGGAATTCACCCCTCCACTTT. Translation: CATDPGQGNSPLHF.

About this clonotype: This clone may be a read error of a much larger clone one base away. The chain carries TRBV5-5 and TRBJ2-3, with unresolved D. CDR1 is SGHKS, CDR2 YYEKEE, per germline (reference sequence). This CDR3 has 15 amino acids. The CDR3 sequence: CASGLELRGSDTQYF. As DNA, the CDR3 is TGTGCCAGCGGCTTGGAACTCCGCGGTAGTGATACGCAGTATTTT.

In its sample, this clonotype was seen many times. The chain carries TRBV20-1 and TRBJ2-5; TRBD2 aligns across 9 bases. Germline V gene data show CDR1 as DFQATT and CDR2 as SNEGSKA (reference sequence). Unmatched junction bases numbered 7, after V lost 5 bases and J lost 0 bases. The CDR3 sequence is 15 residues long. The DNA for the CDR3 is TGCAGTGCTTTGCCGGTAGCGGGGGACCAAGAGACCCAGTACTTC. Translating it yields CSALPVAGDQETQYF.